The 23 T cell receptor beta chains listed next were all sequenced from one sample in a study of response to subunit inactivated influenza vaccine. In TCRdb, the RT-PCR reads were re-called with MiXCR into one record per CDR3 protein. The data show 650,000 to 800,000 distinct CDR3 sequences, approximately 15% seen once. The input for sequencing was PBMCs from blood, taken less than 15 days before vaccination. The receptors come from a middle-aged man who received an inactivated influenza vaccine.

The chain combines TRBV6-2 or TRBV6-3 with TRBJ1-1; no firm D call. CDR3 length: 12 residues. Trimming cost V 1 base and J 4 bases, with 4 bases left between them. Germline loops: CDR1 MNHEY, CDR2 SVGEGT. The CDR3 DNA sequence: TGTGCCAGCAGTTACTACCCCACTGAAGCTTTCTTT. Translated, it gives CASSYYPTEAFF.

The chain joins TRBV7-9 to TRBJ2-3; D is uncertain. With 5 bases removed from V and 1 base from J, the gap between germline ends came to 10 bases. The CDR3 length is 14 residues. CDR1 and CDR2 (germline): SEHNR, FQNEAQ (reference sequence). CDR3 coding DNA: TGTGCCAGCAGCCCCCCTGAGGGCACAGATACGCAGTATTTT. As protein: CASSPPEGTDTQYF.

CDR3 in DNA: TGCAGCGTTCGGGGGGCCGGCACAGATACGCAGTATTTT. It encodes CSVRGAGTDTQYF. This chain links TRBV29-1 with TRBJ2-3; tentative D call: TRBD2 (7 bases). Germline CDR1 and CDR2: SQVTM and ANQGSEA. Trimming took 5 bases from V and 1 from J, leaving 10 bases between them. There are 13 residues in the CDR3.

This clonotype was detected ten times or more. The CDR3 loop is CSADYETQYF. CDR3 bases: TGCAGTGCGGATTATGAGACCCAGTACTTC. This chain links TRBV20-1 with TRBJ2-5; D is ambiguous. V was trimmed by 6 bases and J by 5 bases, leaving 7 bases between them. The CDR3 totals 10 residues. Germline CDR1 is DFQATT and CDR2 is SNEGSKA (reference sequence).

The chain employs TRBV11-1 and TRBJ2-1; 7 bases are shared with TRBD1. The germline V gene has CDR1 SGHAT and CDR2 FQDESV (reference sequence). V trimming: 0 bases; J trimming: 0 bases; junction bases outside the gene matches: 8. The CDR3 has 18 amino acids. The CDR3 coding sequence is TGTGCCAGCAGCTTAGCCCCGCCGGGACAGAGCTCCTACAATGAGCAGTTCTTC. This sequence encodes CASSLAPPGQSSYNEQFF.

The genes are TRBV10-3 and TRBJ1-1; the D gene is possibly TRBD1 (6 bases). V shed 4 bases and J shed 4 bases, with 19 bases lying between them. CDR1 is ENHRY and CDR2 is SYGVKD in the germline V gene. This CDR3 region has 16 residues. As DNA, the CDR3 is TGTGCCATCAGTGGCGGACAGTTTATTGGGGGCACTGAAGCTTTCTTT. Amino acids: CAISGGQFIGGTEAFF.

The table lists this clonotype with a few counts. The genes are TRBV4-3 and TRBJ1-1; 7 nucleotides match TRBD1. The CDR3 length is 15 residues. The J segment lost 4 bases and the V segment lost 2 bases, leaving 7 bases of the junction unmatched. Germline loops: CDR1 LGHNA, CDR2 YSLEER. CDR3 loop: CASSQYTGVGTEAFF. DNA for the CDR3: TGCGCCAGCAGCCAATATACAGGGGTGGGCACTGAAGCTTTCTTT.

The V call is TRBV3-1, the J call TRBJ2-5; TRBD2 aligns across 7 bases. The V gene's germline CDR1 is LGHDT and CDR2 YNNKEL (reference sequence). CDR3 length equals 14 residues. V was clipped by 2 bases and J by 4 bases; unmatched bases: 4. The CDR3 coding sequence is TGTGCCAGCAGCCAATTTGCGGGAGTAGAGACCCAGTACTTC. It specifies CASSQFAGVETQYF.

This clonotype was detected only a few times. The chain carries TRBV20-1 and TRBJ2-7; TRBD1 agrees at 7 bases. CDR3 length: 14 amino acids. V was clipped by 6 bases and J by 1 base; unmatched bases: 9. The germline CDR1 and CDR2 sequences are DFQATT and SNEGSKA (reference sequence). CDR3 amino acids: CSAPGTAHSYEQYF. CDR3 DNA: TGCAGTGCCCCCGGGACAGCACATTCCTACGAGCAGTACTTC.

The chain carries TRBV20-1 and TRBJ2-3, with D maybe TRBD2 (7 bases). In germline, CDR1 is DFQATT, CDR2 SNEGSKA (reference sequence). CDR3 length: 15 residues. Trimming shortened V by 3 bases and J by 1 base, and 14 bases separated the two germline ends. The CDR3 sequence: CSASEGGDGTDTQYF. The CDR3 nucleotides are TGCAGTGCTAGTGAAGGGGGGGACGGCACAGATACGCAGTATTTT.

On this clonotype: The CDR3 does not end in the conserved phenylalanine or tryptophan, so this is likely a read error. The J gene is TRBJ2-3, the V gene TRBV4-2; a possible D gene is TRBD2 (6 bases). This CDR3 region has 16 residues. V gave up 2 bases and J gave up 3 bases, with 15 bases separating them. Germline CDR1 and CDR2: LGHNA and YNFKEQ. Here the CDR3 DNA reads TGTGCCAGCAGCCAATCGGGGACTGAAGGGACAGATACGCAGTATGTT. This translates into CASSQSGTEGTDTQYV.

This clonotype was recorded a few times. The J gene is TRBJ2-1, the V gene TRBV5-1, with D perhaps assigned TRBD1 or TRBD2 (5 bases each). From germline, CDR1 is SGHRS and CDR2 YFSETQ. Trimming left V 5 bases short and J 15 bases short, with 24 bases between. The CDR3 covers 14 residues. The CDR3 DNA reads TGCGCCAGCAGTATAACCGACGGGGCCAGGGCCTGGTTCTTC. Encoded protein: CASSITDGARAWFF.

This clonotype was counted at least ten times. CDR3 DNA sequence: TGTGCCAGCAGCCATCGCATTGAGGGGAGAACGGATACGCAGTATTTT. Protein sequence: CASSHRIEGRTDTQYF. The J gene is TRBJ2-3, the V gene TRBV6-2 or TRBV6-3, with D perhaps being TRBD1 or TRBD2 (5 bases each). The CDR3 length is 16 residues. Between the trimmed V and J ends, which lost 6 bases and 6 bases, there was a span of 22 bases. CDR1 and CDR2 from the germline V gene are MNHEY and SVGEGT.

The genes are TRBV20-1 and TRBJ2-3, with 13 nucleotides matching TRBD2. The CDR3 runs to 14 residues. V was clipped by 6 bases and J by 5 bases; unmatched bases: 5. The germline V gene has CDR1 DFQATT and CDR2 SNEGSKA (reference sequence). CDR3 DNA: TGCAGTGCCCAGACTAGCGGGAGGCAAGATACGCAGTATTTT. Residues: CSAQTSGRQDTQYF.

The chain has TRBV7-2 and TRBJ1-2; D perhaps matches TRBD1 (6 bases). V dropped 3 bases and J dropped 9 bases, with 14 bases sitting between them. The CDR3 length is 13 residues. The germline CDR1 and CDR2 sequences are SGHTA and FQGNSA. CDR3 region: CASSLANDRSYTF. CDR3 coding DNA: TGTGCCAGCAGCTTGGCCAACGACAGGAGCTACACCTTC.

This rearrangement joins TRBV11-2 to TRBJ1-2; 9 bases are a match to TRBD1. The V gene's germline CDR1 is SGHAT and CDR2 FQNNGV. J gave up 7 bases and V 4 bases, and 7 bases lay outside the gene matches. The CDR3 contains 14 residues. Here the CDR3 reads CASSSNRGPGGYTF. CDR3 sequence (DNA): TGTGCCAGCAGCTCCAACAGGGGGCCCGGTGGCTACACCTTC.

The J gene is TRBJ1-5, the V gene TRBV10-1; 9 bases fit TRBD1. The CDR3 length is 15 residues. Losses at the gene ends were 11 bases for V and 0 bases for J; bases not matched to a gene: 8. CDR1 and CDR2 (germline): WNHNN, SYGVQD (reference sequence). The CDR3 is CAGRTGENSNQPQHF. In nucleotides, the CDR3 is TGCGCCGGTCGGACAGGGGAGAATAGCAATCAGCCCCAGCATTTT.

The chain recombines TRBV28 with TRBJ1-2, with TRBD1 matching over 8 bases. The germline gives CDR1 MDHEN, CDR2 SYDVKM. CDR3 size: 16 residues. V trimming: 8 bases; J trimming: 0 bases; junction bases outside the gene matches: 11. The CDR3 protein is CASLGITGGANYGYTF. CDR3 nucleotide sequence: TGTGCCAGCCTGGGGATAACAGGGGGGGCTAACTATGGCTACACCTTC.

The chain has TRBV20-1 and TRBJ2-7; D not certain. Trimming took 6 bases from V and 3 from J, leaving 15 bases between them. CDR1 DFQATT and CDR2 SNEGSKA come from the germline V gene (reference sequence). This CDR3 spans 13 amino acids. Written as DNA, the CDR3 is TGCAGTGCAAAGCAGGATAACCTCTACGAGCAGTACTTC. Its translation: CSAKQDNLYEQYF.

This chain joins TRBV5-1 and TRBJ2-6; TRBD1 matches at 7 bases. V dropped 6 bases and J dropped 1; count of bases not matched to a gene: 22. CDR3 length: 21 amino acids. CDR1 is SGHRS and CDR2 is YFSETQ in the germline V gene. CDR3 region: CASILSYSTRGKESGANVLTF. CDR3 in DNA: TGCGCCAGCATCCTGAGCTATTCCACCAGGGGGAAGGAATCTGGGGCCAACGTCCTGACTTTC.

This clonotype was observed a handful of times. V is TRBV25-1 and J is TRBJ2-2; D not certain. Germline-derived CDR1 and CDR2 are MGHDK and SYGVNS. The V and J ends lost 9 bases and 1 base respectively, with 18 bases between them. The CDR3 totals 16 residues. This CDR3 is CASRASWNQNTGELFF. CDR3 sequence (DNA): TGTGCCAGTCGGGCCTCTTGGAACCAGAACACCGGGGAGCTGTTTTTT.

This rearrangement joins TRBV5-1 to TRBJ1-2; 9 bases line up with TRBD1. The CDR3 covers 15 residues. CDR1 and CDR2 (germline): SGHRS, YFSETQ. Losses at the gene ends were 5 bases for V and 6 bases for J; bases not matched to a gene: 11. This chain's CDR3 is CASRGTGTLINGYTF. In DNA, the CDR3 is TGCGCCAGCAGGGGGACAGGGACCCTTATAAATGGCTACACCTTC.

This clonotype was seen more than once but under ten times. J is TRBJ2-5 and V is TRBV20-1; D not certain. The V end lost 5 bases, the J end lost 5 bases, and 15 bases lay between the germline ends. CDR3 length: 13 amino acids. The V gene's germline CDR1 is DFQATT and CDR2 SNEGSKA (reference sequence). CDR3 amino acids: CSARPGPGETQYF. As DNA, the CDR3 is TGCAGTGCTCGCCCGGGCCCCGGGGAGACCCAGTACTTC.